The sequence of this T cell receptor beta chain was determined in a study of Ad26.COV2.S vaccination and SARS-CoV-2 variants. About the research overall: Intramuscular Ad26.COV2.S at 5x10^10 or 1x10^11 viral particles.

The repertoire was sequenced with immunoSEQ multiplex PCR; TCRdb's copy has only in-frame clones and lacks some. The table includes around 340,000 clones, around 90% detected once. Treatment described: about 20 received Ad26.COV2.S at low or high dose, single or two shots; 5 received placebo; per-sample allocation not given. On day 63 after the first injection, vaccine and placebo recipients gave samples. This CDR3 has 15 amino acids. Germline V gives CDR1 SGDLS, CDR2 YYNGEE. The J segment lost 7 bases and the V segment lost 0 bases, leaving 5 bases of the junction unmatched. The table lists this clone with a count of one.

The J gene is TRBJ2-7, the V gene TRBV9, with TRBD2 identical over 12 bases. Sequencing was performed on peripheral blood, taken in a trial of Ad26.COV2.S vaccine versus placebo. This clonotype originated in a person aged 18-60 years who received the Ad26.COV2.S COVID-19 vaccine or a placebo. Written as DNA, the CDR3 is TGTGCCAGCAGCGTAGGGACTAGCGGGATGGGGGAGCAGTACTTC. It translates to CASSVGTSGMGEQYF. Full variable domain (outside the CDR3, taken from reference TRBV9 and TRBJ2-7): DSGVTQTPKHLITATGQRVTLRCSPRSGDLSVYWYQQSLDQGLQFLIQYYNGEERAKGNILERFSAQQFPDLHSELNLSSLELGDSALYFCASSVGTSGMGEQYFGPGTRLTVT.